Sequencing of this T cell receptor beta chain was carried out in a study of radiotherapy plus CTLA-4 blockade in lung cancer. In the study overall: Patients showed objective responses in about 20% of cases and disease control in under 35%. Whole-study findings and limits: Blood TCR clones of tumor origin expanded after radiotherapy plus ipilimumab. Early shifts in blood T cell clones, with interferon-beta, reportedly predicted response best.

Data came from immunoSEQ multiplex PCR; TCRdb stores just in-frame clones and leaves some out. The table records roughly 73,000 clones, roughly 84% of them present only once. The CDR3 runs 15 residues. With 0 bases clipped from V and 5 bases from J, the junction kept 1 base outside the gene matches. Germline V lookup: CDR1 MNHEY, CDR2 SMNVEV (reference sequence). Concerning this clone itself: Antigen: not known.

Patients had chemo-refractory metastatic non-small-cell lung cancer and received focal radiation plus CTLA-4 blockade that used ipilimumab. The clonotype originates from a human donor with non-small cell lung cancer that progressed on radiotherapy plus ipilimumab. The sample consisted of peripheral blood, taken from a patient treated with radiotherapy plus ipilimumab. V and J are TRBV27 and TRBJ2-5; TRBD1 matches 12 bases. CDR3 coding DNA: TGTGCCAGCAGTTTATCTGGGACAGGGGGCGAGACCCAGTACTTC. Translated: CASSLSGTGGETQYF.